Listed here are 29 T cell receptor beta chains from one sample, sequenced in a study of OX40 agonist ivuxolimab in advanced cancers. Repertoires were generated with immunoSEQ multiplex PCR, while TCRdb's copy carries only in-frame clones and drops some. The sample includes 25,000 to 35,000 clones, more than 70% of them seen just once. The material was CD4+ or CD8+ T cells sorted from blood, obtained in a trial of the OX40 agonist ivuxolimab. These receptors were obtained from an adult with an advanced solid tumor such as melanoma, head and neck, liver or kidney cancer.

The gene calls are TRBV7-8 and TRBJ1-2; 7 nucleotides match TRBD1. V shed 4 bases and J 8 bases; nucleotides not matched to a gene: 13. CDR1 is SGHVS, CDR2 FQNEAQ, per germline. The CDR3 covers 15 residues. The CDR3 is CASSSYEQGNGGYTF. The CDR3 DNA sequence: TGTGCCAGCAGCTCCTACGAACAGGGGAACGGAGGCTACACCTTC. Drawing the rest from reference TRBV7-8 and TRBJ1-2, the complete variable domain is GAGVSQSPRYKVAKRGQDVALRCDPISGHVSLFWYQQALGQGPEFLTYFQNEAQLDKSGLPSDRFFAERPEGSVSTLKIQRTQQEDSAVYLCASSSYEQGNGGYTFGSGTRLTVV.

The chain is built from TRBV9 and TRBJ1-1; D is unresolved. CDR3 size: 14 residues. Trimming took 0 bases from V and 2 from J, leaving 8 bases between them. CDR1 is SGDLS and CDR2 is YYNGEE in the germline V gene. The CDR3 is CASSVEGKNTEAFF. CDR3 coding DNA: TGTGCCAGCAGCGTAGAAGGTAAAAACACTGAAGCTTTCTTT.

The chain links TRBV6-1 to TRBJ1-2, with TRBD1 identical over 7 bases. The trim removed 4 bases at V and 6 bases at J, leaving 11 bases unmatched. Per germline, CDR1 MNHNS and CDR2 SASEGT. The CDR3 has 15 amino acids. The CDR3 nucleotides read TGTGCCAGCAGTGCCCAGGGGGAGTCAGTTGATGGCTACACCTTC. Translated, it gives CASSAQGESVDGYTF.

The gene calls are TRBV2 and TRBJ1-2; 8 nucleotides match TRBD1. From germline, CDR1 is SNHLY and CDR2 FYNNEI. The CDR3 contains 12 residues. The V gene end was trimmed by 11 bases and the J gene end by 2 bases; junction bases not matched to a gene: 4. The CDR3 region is CAERTGNYGYTF. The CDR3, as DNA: TGTGCCGAAAGGACAGGGAACTATGGCTACACCTTC.

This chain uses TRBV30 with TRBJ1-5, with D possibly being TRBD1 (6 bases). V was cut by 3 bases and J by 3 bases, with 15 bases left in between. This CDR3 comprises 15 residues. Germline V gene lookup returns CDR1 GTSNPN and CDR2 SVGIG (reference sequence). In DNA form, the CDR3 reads TGTGCCTGGAGCCCAGGGGTCTCTAACAATCAGCCCCAGCATTTT. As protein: CAWSPGVSNNQPQHF.

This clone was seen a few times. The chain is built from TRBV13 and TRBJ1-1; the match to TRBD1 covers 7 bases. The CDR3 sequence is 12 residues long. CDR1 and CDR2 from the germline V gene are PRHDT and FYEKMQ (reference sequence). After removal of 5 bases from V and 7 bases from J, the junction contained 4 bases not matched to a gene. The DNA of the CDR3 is TGTGCCAGCAGCCCATCAGGGGGTGAAGCTTTCTTT. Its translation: CASSPSGGEAFF.

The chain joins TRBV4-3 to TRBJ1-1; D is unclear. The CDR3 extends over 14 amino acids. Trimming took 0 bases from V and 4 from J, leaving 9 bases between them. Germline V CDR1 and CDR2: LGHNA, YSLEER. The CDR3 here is CASSQERQFTEAFF. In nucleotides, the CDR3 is TGCGCCAGCAGCCAAGAACGCCAGTTCACTGAAGCTTTCTTT.

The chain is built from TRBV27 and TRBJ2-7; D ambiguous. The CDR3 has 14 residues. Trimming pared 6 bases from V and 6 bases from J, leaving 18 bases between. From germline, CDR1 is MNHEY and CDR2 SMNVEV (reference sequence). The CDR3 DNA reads TGTGCCAGCAGCTTACTTAGCTCTCCTCTCGAGCAGTACTTC. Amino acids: CASSLLSSPLEQYF.

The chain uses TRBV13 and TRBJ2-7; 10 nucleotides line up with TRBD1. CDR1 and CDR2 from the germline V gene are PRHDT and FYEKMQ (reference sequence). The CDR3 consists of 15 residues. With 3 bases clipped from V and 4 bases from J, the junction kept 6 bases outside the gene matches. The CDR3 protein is CASSFPGQGKYEQYF. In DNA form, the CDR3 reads TGTGCCAGCAGCTTCCCGGGACAGGGGAAGTACGAGCAGTACTTC.

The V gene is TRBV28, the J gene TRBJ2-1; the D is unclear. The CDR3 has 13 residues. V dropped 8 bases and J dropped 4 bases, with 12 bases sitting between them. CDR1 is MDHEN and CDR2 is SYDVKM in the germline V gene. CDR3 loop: CASLMDGYNEQFF. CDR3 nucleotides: TGTGCCAGCCTTATGGACGGTTACAATGAGCAGTTCTTC.

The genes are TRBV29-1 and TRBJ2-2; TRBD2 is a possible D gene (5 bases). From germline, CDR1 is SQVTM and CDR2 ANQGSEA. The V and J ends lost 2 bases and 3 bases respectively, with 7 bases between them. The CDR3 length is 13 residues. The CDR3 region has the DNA TGCAGCGTTGAAAGGCGGGACACCGGGGAGCTGTTTTTT. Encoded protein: CSVERRDTGELFF.

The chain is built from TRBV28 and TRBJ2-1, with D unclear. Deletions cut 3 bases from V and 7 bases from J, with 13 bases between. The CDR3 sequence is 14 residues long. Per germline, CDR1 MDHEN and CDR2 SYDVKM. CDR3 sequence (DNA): TGTGCCAGCAGTTTCCCGGGCCTCCTTAATGAGCAGTTCTTC. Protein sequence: CASSFPGLLNEQFF. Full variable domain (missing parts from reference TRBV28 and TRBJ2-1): DVKVTQSSRYLVKRTGEKVFLECVQDMDHENMFWYRQDPGLGLRLIYFSYDVKMKEKGDIPEGYSVSREKKERFSLILESASTNQTSMYLCASSFPGLLNEQFFGPGTRLTVL.

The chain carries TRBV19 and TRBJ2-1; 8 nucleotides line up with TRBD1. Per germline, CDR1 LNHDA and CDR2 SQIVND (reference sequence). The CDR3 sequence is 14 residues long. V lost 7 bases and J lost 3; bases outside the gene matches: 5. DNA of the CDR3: TGTGCCAGTAAGGACAGGGATTTCTACAATGAGCAGTTCTTC. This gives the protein CASKDRDFYNEQFF.

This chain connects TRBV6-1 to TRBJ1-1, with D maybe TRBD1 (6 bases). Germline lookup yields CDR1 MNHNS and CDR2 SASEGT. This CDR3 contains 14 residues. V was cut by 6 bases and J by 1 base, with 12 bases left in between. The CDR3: CASRPGQPNTEAFF. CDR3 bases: TGTGCCAGCAGACCGGGACAACCGAACACTGAAGCTTTCTTT.

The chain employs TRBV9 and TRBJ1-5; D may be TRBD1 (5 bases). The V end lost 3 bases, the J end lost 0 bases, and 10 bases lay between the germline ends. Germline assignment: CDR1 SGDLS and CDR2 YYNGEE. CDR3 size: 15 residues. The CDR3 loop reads CASSAGTDSNQPQHF. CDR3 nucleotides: TGTGCCAGCAGCGCCGGGACTGATAGCAATCAGCCCCAGCATTTT.

The CDR3 loop reads CASSSSRLETQYF. The CDR3, as DNA: TGTGCCAGCAGCTCCTCTAGGCTGGAGACCCAGTACTTC. This sequence joins TRBV7-6 and TRBJ2-5; unclear D gene. V lost 4 bases, J lost 5 bases, and 11 bases lay in between. The CDR3 has 13 amino acids. CDR1 and CDR2 from the germline V gene are SGHVS and FNYEAQ.

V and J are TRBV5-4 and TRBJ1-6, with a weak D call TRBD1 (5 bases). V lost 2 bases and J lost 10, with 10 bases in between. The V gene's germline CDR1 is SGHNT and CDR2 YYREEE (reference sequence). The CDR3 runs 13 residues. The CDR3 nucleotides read TGTGCCAGCAGCTTTTCGGGGGACTCACCCCTCCACTTT. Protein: CASSFSGDSPLHF.

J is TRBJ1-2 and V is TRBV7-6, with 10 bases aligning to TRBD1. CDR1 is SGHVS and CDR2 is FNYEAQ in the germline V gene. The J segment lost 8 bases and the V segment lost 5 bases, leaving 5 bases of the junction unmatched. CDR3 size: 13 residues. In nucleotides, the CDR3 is TGTGCCAGCAGCCGGACAGGGGGTGGAGGCTACACCTTC. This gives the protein CASSRTGGGGYTF.

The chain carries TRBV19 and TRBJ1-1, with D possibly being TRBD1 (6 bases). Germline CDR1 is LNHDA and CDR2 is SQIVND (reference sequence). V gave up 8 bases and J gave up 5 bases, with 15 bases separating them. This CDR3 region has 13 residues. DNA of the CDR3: TGTGCCAGTCGACCAGGGGCAGGGACTGAAGCTTTCTTT. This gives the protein CASRPGAGTEAFF.

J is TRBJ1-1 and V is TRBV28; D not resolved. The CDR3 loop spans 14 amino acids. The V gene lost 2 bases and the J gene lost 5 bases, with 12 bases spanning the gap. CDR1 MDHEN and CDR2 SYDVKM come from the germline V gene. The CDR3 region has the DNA TGTGCCAGCAGTTTAGTGGACCTCGGGACTGAAGCTTTCTTT. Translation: CASSLVDLGTEAFF.

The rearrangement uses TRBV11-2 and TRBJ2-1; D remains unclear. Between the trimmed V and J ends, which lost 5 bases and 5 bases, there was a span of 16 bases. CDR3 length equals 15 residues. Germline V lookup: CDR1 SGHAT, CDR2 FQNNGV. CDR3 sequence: CASSLGPTNHNEQFF. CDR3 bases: TGTGCCAGCAGCCTTGGACCCACAAACCACAATGAGCAGTTCTTC. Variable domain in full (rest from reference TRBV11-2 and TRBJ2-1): EAGVAQSPRYKIIEKRQSVAFWCNPISGHATLYWYQQILGQGPKLLIQFQNNGVVDDSQLPKDRFSAERLKGVDSTLKIQPAKLEDSAVYLCASSLGPTNHNEQFFGPGTRLTVL.

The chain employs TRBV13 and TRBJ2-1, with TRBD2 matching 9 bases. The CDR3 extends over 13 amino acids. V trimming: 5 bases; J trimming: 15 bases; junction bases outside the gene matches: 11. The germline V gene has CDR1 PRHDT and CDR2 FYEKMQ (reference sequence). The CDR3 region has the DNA TGTGCCAGCAGCGACAACCAGCGGGGGGCCCCGTTCTTC. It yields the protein CASSDNQRGAPFF. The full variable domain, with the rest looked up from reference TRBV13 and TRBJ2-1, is AAGVIQSPRHLIKEKRETATLKCYPIPRHDTVYWYQQGPGQDPQFLISFYEKMQSDKGSIPDRFSAQQFSDYHSELNMSSLELGDSALYFCASSDNQRGAPFFGPGTRLTVL.

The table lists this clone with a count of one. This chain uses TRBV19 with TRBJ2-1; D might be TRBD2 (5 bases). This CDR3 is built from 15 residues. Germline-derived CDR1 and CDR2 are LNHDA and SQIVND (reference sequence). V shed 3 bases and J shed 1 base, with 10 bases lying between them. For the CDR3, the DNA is TGTGCCAGTAGTATCTCCGGGAATTCCTACAATGAGCAGTTCTTC. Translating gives CASSISGNSYNEQFF.

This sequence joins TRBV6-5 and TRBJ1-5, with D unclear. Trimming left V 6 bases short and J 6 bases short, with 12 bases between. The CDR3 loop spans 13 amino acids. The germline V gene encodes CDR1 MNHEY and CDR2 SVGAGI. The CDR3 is CASSEGISQPQHF. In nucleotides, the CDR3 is TGTGCCAGCAGCGAGGGTATTAGTCAGCCCCAGCATTTT.

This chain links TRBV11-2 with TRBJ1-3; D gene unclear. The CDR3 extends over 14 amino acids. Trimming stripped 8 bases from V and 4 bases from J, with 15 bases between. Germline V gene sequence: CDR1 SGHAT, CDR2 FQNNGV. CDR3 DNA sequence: TGTGCCAGCCTGGGCCTTCCTGGGGGAAACACCATATATTTT. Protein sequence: CASLGLPGGNTIYF.

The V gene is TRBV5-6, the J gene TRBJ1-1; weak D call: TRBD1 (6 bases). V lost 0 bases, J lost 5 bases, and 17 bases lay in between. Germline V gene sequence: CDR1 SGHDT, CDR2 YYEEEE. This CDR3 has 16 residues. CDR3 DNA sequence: TGTGCCAGCAGCTTGGAGGAGGGGGGGGCGAGGACTGAAGCTTTCTTT. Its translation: CASSLEEGGARTEAFF. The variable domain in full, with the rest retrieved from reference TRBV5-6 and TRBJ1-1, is DAGVTQSPTHLIKTRGQQVTLRCSPKSGHDTVSWYQQALGQGPQFIFQYYEEEERQRGNFPDRFSGHQFPNYSSELNVNALLLGDSALYLCASSLEEGGARTEAFFGQGTRLTVV.

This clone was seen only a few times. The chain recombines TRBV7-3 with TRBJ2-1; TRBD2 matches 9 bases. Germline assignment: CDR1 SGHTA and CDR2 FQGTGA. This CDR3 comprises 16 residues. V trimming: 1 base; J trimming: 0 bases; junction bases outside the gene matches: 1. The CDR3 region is CASSLISGSSYNEQFF. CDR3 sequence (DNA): TGTGCCAGCAGCTTAATTAGCGGGAGCTCCTACAATGAGCAGTTCTTC.

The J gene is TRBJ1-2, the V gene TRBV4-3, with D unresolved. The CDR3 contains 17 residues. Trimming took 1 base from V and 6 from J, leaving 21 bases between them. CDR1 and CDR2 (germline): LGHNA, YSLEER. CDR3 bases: TGCGCCAGCAGCCAAGGCCAGGCCCCAACCGGGTCTGATGGCTACACCTTC. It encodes CASSQGQAPTGSDGYTF.

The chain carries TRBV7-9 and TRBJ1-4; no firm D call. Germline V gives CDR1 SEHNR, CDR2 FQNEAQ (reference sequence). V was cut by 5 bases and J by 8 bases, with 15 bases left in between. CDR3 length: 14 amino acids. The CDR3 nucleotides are TGTGCCAGCAGCCCCGTCGTAGGGAACGAAAAACTGTTTTTT. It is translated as CASSPVVGNEKLFF.